The subject of this entry is one T cell receptor beta chain. This specimen belongs to a study of shared clonotypes between healthy human individuals. Donors had no recently reported acute infections or vaccinations and were HIV-negative. Into CD45RA+ naive and CD45RA-negative memory subsets, the CD4+ cells were split. Some clones are missing from TCRdb's copy, which holds only in-frame ones; the method was immunoSEQ multiplex PCR. Of about 2.4 million clones listed, roughly 93% are singletons. The V gene's germline CDR1 is LNHDA and CDR2 SQIVND (reference sequence). CDR3 length: 14 amino acids. V lost 3 bases and J lost 7; bases outside the gene matches: 6.

Sequencing used naive CD4+ T cells from PBMCs. This sample's subset: CD45RA+ positively selected. This clonotype originated in a man younger than 35 in good health. Some clones in this sample may be carry-over from other donors' samples. The chain recombines TRBV19 with TRBJ2-1; 7 bases are a match to TRBD2. The CDR3 nucleotides read TGTGCCAGTAGTATGTGGGAGGGCCGGAATGAGCAGTTCTTC. As protein: CASSMWEGRNEQFF.